This paragraph reports one T cell receptor beta chain. Its antigen is still unknown. The junction differs from germline at one of its ends, possibly a read error. The source of the sample is a study of Graves' ophthalmopathy and Graves' hyperthyroidism. Germline loops: CDR1 KGHDR, CDR2 SFDVKD. CDR3 size: 14 residues. Other autoimmune diseases, uncontrolled infections, pregnancy or lactation led to the exclusion of patients. RNA transcripts served as template for amplifying TCR beta CDR3 sequences. An initial RT-PCR round employing HTBI primers preceded a second-round multiplex PCR. TCRdb fed the multiplex PCR reads into MiXCR, producing one record per CDR3 protein. The sample gives roughly 700,000 distinct CDR3 sequences, 35% to 50% of which show up once; approximately 46% is in the top ten. Overall study findings and caveats: Most thyroid-expanded clonotypes exceeding 0.001 frequency were also found in blood.

The chain is built from TRBV24-1 and TRBJ2-7; the match to TRBD2 covers 11 bases. The TCR sequence derives from an adult man with Graves' ophthalmopathy. Sequencing used peripheral blood. DNA of the CDR3: TGTGCCAGCAGTTTAGGGACTAGCGGTGGCGAGCAGTACTTC. Its protein is CASSLGTSGGEQYF.